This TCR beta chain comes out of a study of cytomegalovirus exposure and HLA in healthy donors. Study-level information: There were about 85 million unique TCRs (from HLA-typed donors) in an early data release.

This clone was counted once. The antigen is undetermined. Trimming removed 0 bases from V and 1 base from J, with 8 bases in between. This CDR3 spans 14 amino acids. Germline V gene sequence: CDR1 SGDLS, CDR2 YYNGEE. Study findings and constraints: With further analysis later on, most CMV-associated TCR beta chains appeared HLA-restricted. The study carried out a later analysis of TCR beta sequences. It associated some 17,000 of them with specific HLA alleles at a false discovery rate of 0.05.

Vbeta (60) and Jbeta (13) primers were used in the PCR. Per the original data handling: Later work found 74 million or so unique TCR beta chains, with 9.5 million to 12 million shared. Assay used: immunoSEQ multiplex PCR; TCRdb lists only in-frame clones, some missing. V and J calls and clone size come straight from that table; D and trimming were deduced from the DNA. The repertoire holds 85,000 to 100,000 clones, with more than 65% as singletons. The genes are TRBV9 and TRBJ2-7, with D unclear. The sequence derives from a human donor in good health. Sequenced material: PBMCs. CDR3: CASSVASSSYEQYF. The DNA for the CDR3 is TGTGCCAGCAGCGTAGCGTCTAGTTCCTACGAGCAGTACTTC.